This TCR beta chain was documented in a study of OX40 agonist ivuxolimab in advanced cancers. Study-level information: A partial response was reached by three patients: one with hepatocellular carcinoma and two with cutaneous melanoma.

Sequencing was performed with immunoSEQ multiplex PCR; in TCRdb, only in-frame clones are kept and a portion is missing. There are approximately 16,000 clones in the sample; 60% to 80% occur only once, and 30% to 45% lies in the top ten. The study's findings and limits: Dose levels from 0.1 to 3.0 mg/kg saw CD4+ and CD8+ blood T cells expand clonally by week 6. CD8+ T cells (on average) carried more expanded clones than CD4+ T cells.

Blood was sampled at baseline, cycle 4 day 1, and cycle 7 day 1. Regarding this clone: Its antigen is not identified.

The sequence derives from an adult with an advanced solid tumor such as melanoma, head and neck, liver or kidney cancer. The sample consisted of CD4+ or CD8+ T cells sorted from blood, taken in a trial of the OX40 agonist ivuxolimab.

CDR3 DNA: TGTGCCAGCAGCTCCACGGGAACTGAAGCTTTCTTT. Translation gives CASSSTGTEAFF. This chain joins TRBV5-6 and TRBJ1-1; D gene uncertain. Deletions cut 3 bases from V and 5 bases from J, with 8 bases between. Germline values: CDR1 SGHDT, CDR2 YYEEEE. The CDR3 has 12 amino acids.